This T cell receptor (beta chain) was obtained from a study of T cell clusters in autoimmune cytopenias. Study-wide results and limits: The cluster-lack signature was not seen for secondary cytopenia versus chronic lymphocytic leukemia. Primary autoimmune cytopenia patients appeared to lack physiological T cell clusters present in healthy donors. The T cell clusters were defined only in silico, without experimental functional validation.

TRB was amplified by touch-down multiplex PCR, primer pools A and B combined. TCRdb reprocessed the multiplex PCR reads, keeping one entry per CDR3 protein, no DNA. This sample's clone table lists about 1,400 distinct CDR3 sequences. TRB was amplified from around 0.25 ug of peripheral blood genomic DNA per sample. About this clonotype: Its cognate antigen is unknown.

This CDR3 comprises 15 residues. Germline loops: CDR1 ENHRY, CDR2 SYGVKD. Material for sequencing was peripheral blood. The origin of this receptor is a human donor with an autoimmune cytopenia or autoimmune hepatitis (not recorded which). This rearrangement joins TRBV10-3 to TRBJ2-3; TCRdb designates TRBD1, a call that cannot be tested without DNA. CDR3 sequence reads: CAISERVGASDTQYF.